The subject of this entry is one TCR beta chain. The data were obtained in a study of control samples from healthy donors and cancer patients. The protocol was immunoSEQ multiplex PCR, while the TCRdb copy is restricted to in-frame clones and leaves out a portion. The sample yields about 95,000 clones, more than 85% seen once. CDR3 length: 16 residues. Germline-derived CDR1 and CDR2 are KGHSH and LQKENI. Trimming at V came to 1 base and at J to 8 bases, leaving 10 bases not matched to a gene. This rearrangement joins TRBV18 to TRBJ2-1, with TRBD2 matching 8 bases. The TCR was taken from a woman in her thirties in good health. The sequenced sample consisted of blood. The CDR3 coding sequence is TGTGCCAGCTCACCACGGGGGACTAGTGGGCGGGATGAGCAGTTCTTC. Protein: CASSPRGTSGRDEQFF.